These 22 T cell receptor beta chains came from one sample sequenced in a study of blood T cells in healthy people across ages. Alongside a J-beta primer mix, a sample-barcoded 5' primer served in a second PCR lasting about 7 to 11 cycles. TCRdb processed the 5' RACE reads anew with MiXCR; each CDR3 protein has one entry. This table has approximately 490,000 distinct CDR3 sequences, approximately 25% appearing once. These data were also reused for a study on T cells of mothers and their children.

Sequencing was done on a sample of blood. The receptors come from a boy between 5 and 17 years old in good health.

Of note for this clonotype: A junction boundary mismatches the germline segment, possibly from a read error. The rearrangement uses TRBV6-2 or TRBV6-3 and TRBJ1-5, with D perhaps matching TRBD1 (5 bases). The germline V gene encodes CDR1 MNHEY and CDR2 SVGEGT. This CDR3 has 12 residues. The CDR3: CAAWRRGQPQHF. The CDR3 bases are TGCGCCGCGTGGCGGAGGGGTCAGCCCCAGCATTTT.

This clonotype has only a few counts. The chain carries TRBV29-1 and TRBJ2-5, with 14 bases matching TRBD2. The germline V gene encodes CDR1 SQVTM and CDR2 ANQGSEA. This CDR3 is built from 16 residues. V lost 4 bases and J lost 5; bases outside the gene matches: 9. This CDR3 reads CSVGPTSGRAGETQYF. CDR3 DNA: TGCAGCGTTGGACCGACTAGCGGGAGGGCCGGTGAGACCCAGTACTTC.

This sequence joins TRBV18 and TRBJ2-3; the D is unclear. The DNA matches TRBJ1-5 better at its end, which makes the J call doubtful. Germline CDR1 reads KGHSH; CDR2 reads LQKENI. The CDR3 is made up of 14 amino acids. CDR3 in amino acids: CASSPRRSTDTQHF. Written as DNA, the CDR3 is TGTGCCAGCTCACCAAGGCGGTCCACAGATACGCAGCATTTT.

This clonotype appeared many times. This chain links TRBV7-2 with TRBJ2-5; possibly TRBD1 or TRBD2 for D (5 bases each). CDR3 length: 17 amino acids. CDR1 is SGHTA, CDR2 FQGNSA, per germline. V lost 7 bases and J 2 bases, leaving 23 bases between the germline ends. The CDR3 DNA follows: TGTGCCAGCACTCCCACCTTGGGGGTACCCGTACAAGAGACCCAGTACTTC. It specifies CASTPTLGVPVQETQYF.

Here the CDR3 DNA reads TGTGCCAGCAGCTCAGCGACAGGTGTTAGCAATCAGCCCCAGCATTTT. Protein: CASSSATGVSNQPQHF. This chain joins TRBV3-1 and TRBJ1-5; the D gene is possibly TRBD1 (6 bases). The V end was cut by 5 bases, the J end by 0 bases, with 14 bases between. The CDR3 extends over 16 amino acids. Germline V gives CDR1 LGHDT, CDR2 YNNKEL (reference sequence).

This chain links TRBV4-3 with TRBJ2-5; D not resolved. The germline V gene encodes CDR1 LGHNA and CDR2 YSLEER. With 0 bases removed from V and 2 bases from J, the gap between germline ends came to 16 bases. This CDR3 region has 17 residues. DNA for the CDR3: TGCGCCAGCAGCCAAGATGCCCCCCCGGCTAATCAAGAGACCCAGTACTTC. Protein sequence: CASSQDAPPANQETQYF.

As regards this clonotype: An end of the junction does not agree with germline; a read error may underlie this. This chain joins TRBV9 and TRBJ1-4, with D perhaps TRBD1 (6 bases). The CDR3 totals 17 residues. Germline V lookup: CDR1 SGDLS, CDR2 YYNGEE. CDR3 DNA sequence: TGTGCCAGCAGCGCCGGGGCCCGGGGGACAACTAATGAAAAACTGCTTTTT. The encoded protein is CASSAGARGTTNEKLLF.

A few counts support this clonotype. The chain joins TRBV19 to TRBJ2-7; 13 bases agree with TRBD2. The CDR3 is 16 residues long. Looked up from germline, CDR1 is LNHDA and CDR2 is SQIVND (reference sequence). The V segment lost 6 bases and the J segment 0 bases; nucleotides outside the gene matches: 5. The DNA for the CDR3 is TGTGCCAGTAGATTAAGGACTAGCGGGAGCTCCTACGAGCAGTACTTC. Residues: CASRLRTSGSSYEQYF. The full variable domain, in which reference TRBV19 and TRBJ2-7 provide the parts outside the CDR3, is DGGITQSPKYLFRKEGQNVTLSCEQNLNHDAMYWYRQDPGQGLRLIYYSQIVNDFQKGDIAEGYSVSREKKESFPLTVTSAQKNPTAFYLCASRLRTSGSSYEQYFGPGTRLTVT.

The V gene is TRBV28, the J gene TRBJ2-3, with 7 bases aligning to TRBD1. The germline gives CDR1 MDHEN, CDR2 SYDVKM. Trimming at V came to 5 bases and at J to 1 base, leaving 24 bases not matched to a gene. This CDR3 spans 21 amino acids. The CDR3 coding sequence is TGTGCCAGCAGTCCCGACGCGACAGGGTACTTAGCGTATAAGGGCACAGATACGCAGTATTTT. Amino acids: CASSPDATGYLAYKGTDTQYF. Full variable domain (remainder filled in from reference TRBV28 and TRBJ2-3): DVKVTQSSRYLVKRTGEKVFLECVQDMDHENMFWYRQDPGLGLRLIYFSYDVKMKEKGDIPEGYSVSREKKERFSLILESASTNQTSMYLCASSPDATGYLAYKGTDTQYFGPGTRLTVL.

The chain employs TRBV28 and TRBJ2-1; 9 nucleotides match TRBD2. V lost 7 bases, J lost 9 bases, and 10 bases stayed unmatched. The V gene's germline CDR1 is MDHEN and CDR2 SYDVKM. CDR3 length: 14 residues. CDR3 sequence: CASNAAGGPSEQFF. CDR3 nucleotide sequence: TGTGCCAGCAATGCGGCGGGGGGGCCTAGTGAGCAGTTCTTC.

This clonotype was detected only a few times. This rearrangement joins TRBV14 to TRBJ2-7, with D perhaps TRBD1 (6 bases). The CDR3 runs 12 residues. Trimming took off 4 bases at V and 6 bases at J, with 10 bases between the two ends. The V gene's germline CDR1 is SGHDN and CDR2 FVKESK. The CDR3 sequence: CASSPTGLEQYF. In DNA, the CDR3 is TGTGCCAGCAGCCCTACAGGGCTCGAGCAGTACTTC.

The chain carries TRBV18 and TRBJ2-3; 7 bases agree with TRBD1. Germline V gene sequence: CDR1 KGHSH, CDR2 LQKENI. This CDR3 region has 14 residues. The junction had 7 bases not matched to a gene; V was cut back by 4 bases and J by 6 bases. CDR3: CASSRTTGVDTQYF. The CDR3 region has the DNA TGTGCCAGCTCACGCACAACAGGGGTGGATACGCAGTATTTT.

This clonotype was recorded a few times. In nucleotides, the CDR3 is TGTGCCAGTAGTATCCAGGGGGTCATCGGCTACACCTTC. Translation gives CASSIQGVIGYTF. This rearrangement joins TRBV19 to TRBJ1-2; 7 bases are shared with TRBD1. In germline, CDR1 is LNHDA, CDR2 SQIVND (reference sequence). The V and J ends lost 3 bases and 8 bases, in that order; junction bases with no gene match: 6. The CDR3 consists of 13 residues.

This CDR3 is CASSPGLAGGRTETQYF. CDR3 coding DNA: TGCGCCAGCAGCCCGGGACTAGCGGGGGGTCGTACGGAGACCCAGTACTTC. The rearrangement joins TRBV4-3 to TRBJ2-5; 15 bases are shared with TRBD2. V dropped 4 bases and J dropped 5; count of bases not matched to a gene: 8. The CDR3 is 17 amino acids. CDR1 and CDR2 from the germline V gene are LGHNA and YSLEER.

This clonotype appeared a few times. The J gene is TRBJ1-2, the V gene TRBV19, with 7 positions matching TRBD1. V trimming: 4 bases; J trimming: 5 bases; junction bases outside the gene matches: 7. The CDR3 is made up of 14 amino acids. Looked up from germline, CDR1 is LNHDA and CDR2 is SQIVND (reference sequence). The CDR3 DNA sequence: TGTGCCAGTAGTACCGACAGGGTGTTTTATGGCTACACCTTC. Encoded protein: CASSTDRVFYGYTF.

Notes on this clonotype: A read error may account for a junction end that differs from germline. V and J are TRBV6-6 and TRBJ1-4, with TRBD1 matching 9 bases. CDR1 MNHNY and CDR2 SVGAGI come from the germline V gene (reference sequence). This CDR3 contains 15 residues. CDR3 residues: CAGSPRQGANEKLFF. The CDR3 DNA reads TGTGCCGGCAGTCCTAGACAGGGGGCTAATGAAAAACTGTTTTTT.

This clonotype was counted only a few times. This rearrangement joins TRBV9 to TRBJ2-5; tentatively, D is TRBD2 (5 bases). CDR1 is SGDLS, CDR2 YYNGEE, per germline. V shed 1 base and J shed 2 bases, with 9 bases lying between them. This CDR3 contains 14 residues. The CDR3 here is CASSVLEEQETQYF. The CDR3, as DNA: TGTGCCAGCAGCGTATTGGAGGAACAAGAGACCCAGTACTTC.

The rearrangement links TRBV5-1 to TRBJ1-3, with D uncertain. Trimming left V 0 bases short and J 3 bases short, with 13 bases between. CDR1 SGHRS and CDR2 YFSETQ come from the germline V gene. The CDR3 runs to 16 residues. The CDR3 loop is CASSLEARLYGNTIYF. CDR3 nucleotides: TGCGCCAGCAGCTTGGAGGCCCGTTTGTATGGAAACACCATATATTTT.

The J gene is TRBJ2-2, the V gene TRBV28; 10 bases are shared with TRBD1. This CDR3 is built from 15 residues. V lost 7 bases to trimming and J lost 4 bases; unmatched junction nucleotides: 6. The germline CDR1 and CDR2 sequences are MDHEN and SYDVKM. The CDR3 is CASKMGTGATGELFF. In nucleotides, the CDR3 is TGTGCCAGCAAGATGGGGACAGGGGCCACCGGGGAGCTGTTTTTT.

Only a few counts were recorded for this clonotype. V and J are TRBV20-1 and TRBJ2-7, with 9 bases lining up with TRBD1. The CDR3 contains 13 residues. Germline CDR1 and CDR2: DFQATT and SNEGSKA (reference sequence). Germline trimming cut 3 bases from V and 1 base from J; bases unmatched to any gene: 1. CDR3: CSARTGGSYEQYF. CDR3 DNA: TGCAGTGCTAGGACAGGGGGTTCCTACGAGCAGTACTTC.

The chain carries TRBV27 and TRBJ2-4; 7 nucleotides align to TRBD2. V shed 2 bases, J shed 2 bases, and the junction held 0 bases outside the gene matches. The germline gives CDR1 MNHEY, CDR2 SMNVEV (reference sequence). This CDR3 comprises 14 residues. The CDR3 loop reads CASSLGTTKNIQYF. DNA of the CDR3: TGTGCCAGCAGTTTAGGGACTACCAAAAACATTCAGTACTTC.

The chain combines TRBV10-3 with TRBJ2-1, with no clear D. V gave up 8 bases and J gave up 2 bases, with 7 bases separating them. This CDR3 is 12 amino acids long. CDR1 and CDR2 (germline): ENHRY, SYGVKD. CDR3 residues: CAIGWTYNEQFF. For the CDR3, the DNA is TGTGCCATCGGGTGGACCTACAATGAGCAGTTCTTC.